The present T cell receptor beta chain was sequenced within a study of blood T cell repertoires in COVID-19 (dated by TCRdb to 2020 to 2021). Describing the broader study: Samples covering the acute and convalescent phases of COVID-19 were provided by collaborators in the United States, Italy and Spain. The prospective study material was composed of cDNA or gDNA derived from T cells, B-cell-depleted T cells, or PBMCs. The dataset comprised deeply sampled blood TCRbeta repertoires from subjects exposed to, actively infected with, or recovered from COVID-19. A freely available public database, intended as a resource for researchers studying the immune response to SARS-CoV-2, is where the repertoires were released. The samples were drawn from the first 160 participants of the ongoing ImmuneRACE study and from 950 to 1,500 subjects provided by 6 global collaborators. A de-identified subject ID, COVID-19 status, age in years and sex were almost always included in the sample metadata. Where available, HLA class I and class II types were taken from metadata supplied by the sample provider and were not determined by assay-based typing. General findings and caveats noted by the study authors: How much clinical and demographic metadata was included differed by source and by participant, and the metadata was provided uncurated.

TCRbeta CDR3 regions were amplified from genomic DNA by means of the immunoSEQ Assay, a bias-controlled multiplex PCR. The study's processing was this. The number of nucleated cells in each sample was estimated by amplification of reference gene primers within the assay. To quantify the absolute abundance of each unique TCRbeta CDR3 rearrangement, sequence reads were collapsed and filtered. Productive Simpson clonality was computed per sample as the square root of Simpson's diversity index over productive rearrangements. In its TCRdb copy, this immuneACCESS table keeps in-frame sequences only and misses some clones. Where compared with another copy, unresolved V genes explain less than half of these, and the others have no known cause. Clone size and the V and J calls come from that table; the DNA yielded D and trimming. This sample lists 400,000 to 450,000 clones; 75% to 90% were detected once. The ten largest clonotypes hold under 2% of the sample.

Via the germline V gene, CDR1 is SGHTA and CDR2 FQGNSA. For this chain, trimming is 5 bases at the V end and 0 bases at the J end, and the number of junction bases without a gene match is 7. The CDR3 runs 16 amino acids, cysteine and phenylalanine included. The retained sequence is limited to the CDR3, 48 bases, with the frame set at the first base. About this clone itself: Its antigen remains undetermined. One base away there is no much larger clone; base qualities are not given.

One collaborating source in Seattle enrolled patients while the patients were actively infected and followed the patients over time throughout the course of disease. The collaborating institutions used their own protocols to collect whole blood in K2EDTA tubes. For TCRbeta analysis, collaborator samples were shipped as frozen whole blood, as isolated PBMCs, or as DNA extracted from either sample type. This receptor was taken from a woman in her thirties or forties with COVID-19, enrolled during active disease. Recombination connected TRBV7-2 to TRBJ1-3; 7 bases in the junction line up with TRBD1. The sequenced sample was peripheral blood. The base sequence is TGTGCCAGCAGCGTGACGACAGGGAGCTCTGGAAACACCATATATTTT. This translates into CASSVTTGSSGNTIYF.